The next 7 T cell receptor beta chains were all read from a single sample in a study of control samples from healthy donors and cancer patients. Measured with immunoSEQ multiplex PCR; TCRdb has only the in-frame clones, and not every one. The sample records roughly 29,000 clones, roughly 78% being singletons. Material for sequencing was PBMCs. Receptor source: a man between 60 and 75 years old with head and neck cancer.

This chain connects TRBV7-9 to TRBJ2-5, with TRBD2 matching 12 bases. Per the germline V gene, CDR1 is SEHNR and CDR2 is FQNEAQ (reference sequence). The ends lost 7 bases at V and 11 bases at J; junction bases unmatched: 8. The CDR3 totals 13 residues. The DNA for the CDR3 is TGTGCCAGCACCGAGTCGACTAGCGGGAGTCAGTACTTC. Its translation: CASTESTSGSQYF.

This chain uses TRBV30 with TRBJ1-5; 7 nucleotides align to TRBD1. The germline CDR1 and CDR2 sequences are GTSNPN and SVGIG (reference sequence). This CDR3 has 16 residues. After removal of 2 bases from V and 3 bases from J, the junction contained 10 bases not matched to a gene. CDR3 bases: TGTGCCTGGAGTCCCCTAACGACAGGGATCAATCAGCCCCAGCATTTT. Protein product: CAWSPLTTGINQPQHF.

DNA for the CDR3: TGTGCCAGCAGTCTCCTGGATACGCAGTATTTT. Protein product: CASSLLDTQYF. The V and J genes are TRBV7-2 and TRBJ2-3; D is undetermined. V was clipped by 6 bases and J by 6 bases, with 7 bases between them. Germline loops: CDR1 SGHTA, CDR2 FQGNSA. The CDR3 runs to 11 residues.

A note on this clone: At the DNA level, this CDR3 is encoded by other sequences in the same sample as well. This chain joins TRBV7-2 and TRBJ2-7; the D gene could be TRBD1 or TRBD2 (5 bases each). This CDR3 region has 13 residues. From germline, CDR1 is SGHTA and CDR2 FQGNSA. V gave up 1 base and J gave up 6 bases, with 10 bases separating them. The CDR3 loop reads CASSLEGAGEQYF. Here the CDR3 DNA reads TGTGCCAGCAGCTTAGAAGGGGCGGGCGAGCAGTACTTC.

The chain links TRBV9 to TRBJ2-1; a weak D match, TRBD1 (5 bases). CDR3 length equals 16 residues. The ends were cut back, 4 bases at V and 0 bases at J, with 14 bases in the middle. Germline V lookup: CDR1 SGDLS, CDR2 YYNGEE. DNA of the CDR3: TGTGCCAGCAGCTTTAGGGGCTCGAGCTCCTACAATGAGCAGTTCTTC. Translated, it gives CASSFRGSSSYNEQFF.

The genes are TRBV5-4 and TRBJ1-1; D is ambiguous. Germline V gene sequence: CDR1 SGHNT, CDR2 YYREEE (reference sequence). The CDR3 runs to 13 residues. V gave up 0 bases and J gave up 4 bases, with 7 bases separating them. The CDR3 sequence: CASSLERGTEAFF. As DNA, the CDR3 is TGTGCCAGCAGCTTGGAACGGGGCACTGAAGCTTTCTTT.

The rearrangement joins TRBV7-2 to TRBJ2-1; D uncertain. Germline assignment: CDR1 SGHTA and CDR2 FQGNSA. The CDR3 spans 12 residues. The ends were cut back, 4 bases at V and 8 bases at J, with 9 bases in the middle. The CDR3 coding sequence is TGTGCCAGCAGCTCCTCTGACCATGAGCAGTTCTTC. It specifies CASSSSDHEQFF.